Listed below are T cell receptor beta chains from one sample, sequenced in a study of T cell responses to AZD1222 COVID-19 vaccine. Sequencing was performed with immunoSEQ multiplex PCR; in TCRdb, only in-frame clones are kept and a portion is missing. The sample yields 75,000 to 100,000 clones, approximately 86% seen once. The sample was peripheral blood, taken on day 0 of AZD1222 vaccination. Receptor source: an adult in good health. Each CDR3 is given with its conserved first and last residue. The D gene is left open where the match is weak. Only some rows state a clone size, as once, few, many or a class for expanded clones.

>TRBJ2-1|TRBD1|TRBV6-6|.
TGTGCCAGCAGTTACCTCGGGACAGGGGATTTGAATGAGCAGTTCTTC
CASSYLGTGDLNEQFF
>TRBJ1-1|.|TRBV7-2|few
TGTGCCAGCAGCGTTAACACTGAAGCTTTCTTT
CASSVNTEAFF
>TRBJ1-6|TRBD1|TRBV11-2|.
TGTGCCAGCAGCTTATCGACAGGGGGCTCCCGGTGGAATTCACCCCTCCACTTT
CASSLSTGGSRWNSPLHF
>TRBJ2-5|.|TRBV27|.
TGTGCCAGCAGTTTATCCCCGACTAGGCAAGAGACCCAGTACTTC
CASSLSPTRQETQYF
>TRBJ2-1|.|TRBV12-3/TRBV12-4|.
TGTGCCAGCAGTTTTACGAAAGTTAATGAGCAGTTCTTC
CASSFTKVNEQFF
>TRBJ1-2|.|TRBV7-9|.
TGTGCCACCCTAAACCCAGCATCTCGAGGCTACACCTTC
CATLNPASRGYTF
>TRBJ2-2|.|TRBV5-1|.
TGCGCCAGCAGAAGGAGCGGGTCGAACACCGGGGAGCTGTTTTTT
CASRRSGSNTGELFF
>TRBJ2-3|.|TRBV19|.
TGTGCCAGTAGTATTAAATGGGGCCAGGAGCAGTATTTT
CASSIKWGQEQYF
>TRBJ2-1|.|TRBV9|.
TGTGCCAGCAGCGTATCCGGGAGCCGTGATGAGCAGTTCTTC
CASSVSGSRDEQFF
>TRBJ1-3|.|TRBV10-3|few
TGTGCCATCAGCCAAGCTGGAAACACCATATATTTT
CAISQAGNTIYF
>TRBJ1-1|.|TRBV12-5|.
TGTGCTAGTGGCCAGGGGAACACTGAAGCTTTCTTT
CASGQGNTEAFF
>TRBJ2-5|TRBD1|TRBV7-9|.
TGTGCCAGCAGCCCCCGACAGGGGGCCCTTTGGGAGACCCAGTACTTC
CASSPRQGALWETQYF
>TRBJ1-1|.|TRBV19|.
TGTGCCAGTAGTATAGAGTCTATGGGTACTGAAGCTTTCTTT
CASSIESMGTEAFF